The TCR beta chain described here comes from a study of human T cells and chemical hapten exposure. This clonotype came up a few times. Time point described: pre-sensitization, week 0. Stated treatment: therapeutic diphenylcyclopropenone sensitization with weekly scalp DPC. MiXCR, applied by TCRdb to the RACE reads, yields one record per CDR3 protein. This sample has some 60,000 distinct CDR3 sequences; over 9% occur once, and the top ten carry roughly 4%. The germline V and J ends were trimmed by 5 bases and 3 bases, with 11 bases remaining between them. CDR3 size: 12 residues. Germline V CDR1 and CDR2: SQVTM, ANQGSEA.

This specimen consisted of whole blood, obtained in connection with sensitization to the hapten diphenylcyclopropenone (DPC). The V call is TRBV29-1, the J call TRBJ2-7; no clear D gene. This clonotype was obtained from a woman in her forties with alopecia areata. Some clones in this sample may be carry-over from other donors' samples. In nucleotides, the CDR3 is TGCAGCGTTCGCTCTGGCGACTACGAGCAGTACTTC. This sequence encodes CSVRSGDYEQYF.